Each of the 12 T cell receptor beta chains below was sequenced from the same sample in a study of blood T cell repertoires in COVID-19. Sequenced by immunoSEQ multiplex PCR; TCRdb stores in-frame clones only, minus some. The sample consists of 330,000 or so clones, over 80% of them appearing once. Sequenced material: peripheral blood. These receptors came from a man aged 25-45 years with COVID-19, enrolled during active disease.

The chain has TRBV30 and TRBJ2-7; 8 bases are a match to TRBD2. V shed 2 bases and J 0 bases; nucleotides not matched to a gene: 3. From germline, CDR1 is GTSNPN and CDR2 SVGIG (reference sequence). There are 14 residues in the CDR3. CDR3 loop: CAWSTSGNSYEQYF. CDR3 in DNA: TGTGCCTGGAGTACTAGCGGAAACTCCTACGAGCAGTACTTC.

This chain connects TRBV28 to TRBJ2-7; D ambiguous. V was shortened by 5 bases and J by 7 bases, with 15 bases between the two germline ends. Germline loops: CDR1 MDHEN, CDR2 SYDVKM. The CDR3 runs to 13 residues. CDR3 in amino acids: CASSPPSLVEQYF. The DNA for the CDR3 is TGTGCCAGCAGTCCACCCTCCCTAGTGGAGCAGTACTTC.

V usage is TRBV7-8 and J usage is TRBJ2-3, with D maybe TRBD2 (5 bases). V lost 4 bases, J lost 3 bases, and 14 bases lay in between. The CDR3 is made up of 15 amino acids. The germline CDR1 and CDR2 sequences are SGHVS and FQNEAQ. As DNA, the CDR3 is TGTGCCAGCAGCTCTGCTAGCATTAGTACAGATACGCAGTATTTT. This sequence encodes CASSSASISTDTQYF.

This chain joins TRBV19 and TRBJ1-5; D unclear. The germline gives CDR1 LNHDA, CDR2 SQIVND (reference sequence). Trimming left V 4 bases short and J 7 bases short, with 11 bases between. The CDR3 covers 13 residues. CDR3: CASSSPERQPQHF. The CDR3 DNA is TGTGCCAGTAGTAGCCCGGAGAGGCAGCCCCAGCATTTT.

The genes are TRBV7-9 and TRBJ1-2, with 7 bases aligning to TRBD1. The CDR3 runs 15 residues. CDR1 is SEHNR, CDR2 FQNEAQ, per germline (reference sequence). The J segment lost 4 bases and the V segment lost 1 base, leaving 6 bases of the junction unmatched. The CDR3 protein is CASSLGTGVAYGYTF. The CDR3 region has the DNA TGTGCCAGCAGCTTAGGTACAGGGGTAGCCTATGGCTACACCTTC.

The chain is built from TRBV28 and TRBJ2-2, with D possibly being TRBD1 (6 bases). Trimming took 3 bases from V and 2 from J, leaving 10 bases between them. The CDR3 is 15 residues long. Per the germline V gene, CDR1 is MDHEN and CDR2 is SYDVKM. CDR3 loop: CASSFGQTNTGELFF. The CDR3 DNA is TGTGCCAGCAGTTTTGGACAGACTAACACCGGGGAGCTGTTTTTT. The variable domain in full, with the rest retrieved from reference TRBV28 and TRBJ2-2, is DVKVTQSSRYLVKRTGEKVFLECVQDMDHENMFWYRQDPGLGLRLIYFSYDVKMKEKGDIPEGYSVSREKKERFSLILESASTNQTSMYLCASSFGQTNTGELFFGEGSRLTVL.

The rearrangement uses TRBV18 and TRBJ2-1; a possible D gene is TRBD1 (6 bases). The CDR3 loop spans 18 amino acids. Germline V gives CDR1 KGHSH, CDR2 LQKENI. V was shortened by 0 bases and J by 2 bases, with 17 bases between the two germline ends. The CDR3 sequence: CASSPPTWKQGAYNEQFF. The DNA for the CDR3 is TGTGCCAGCTCACCACCAACTTGGAAACAGGGAGCCTACAATGAGCAGTTCTTC.

V gene TRBV7-9 combines with J gene TRBJ2-7; 8 bases line up with TRBD1. The CDR3 runs 17 residues. Germline V gives CDR1 SEHNR, CDR2 FQNEAQ (reference sequence). J was trimmed by 0 bases and V by 6 bases; bases with no gene match: 13. CDR3 in DNA: TGTGCCAGCAGTGCCCCCTTGGGACAGGATCTCTCCTACGAGCAGTACTTC. Translation gives CASSAPLGQDLSYEQYF. Full variable domain (remainder filled in from reference TRBV7-9 and TRBJ2-7): DTGVSQNPRHKITKRGQNVTFRCDPISEHNRLYWYRQTLGQGPEFLTYFQNEAQLEKSRLLSDRFSAERPKGSFSTLEIQRTEQGDSAMYLCASSAPLGQDLSYEQYFGPGTRLTVT.

The CDR3 spells CSVRQGPQLYGYTF. CDR3 DNA sequence: TGCAGCGTTCGTCAGGGCCCACAATTGTATGGCTACACCTTC. The chain uses TRBV29-1 and TRBJ1-2, with a possible D match to TRBD1 (5 bases). Germline V gene sequence: CDR1 SQVTM, CDR2 ANQGSEA. The V gene lost 5 bases and the J gene lost 5 bases, with 18 bases spanning the gap. This CDR3 is built from 14 residues.

This chain joins TRBV7-3 and TRBJ2-7, with TRBD2 identical over 12 bases. CDR1 SGHTA and CDR2 FQGTGA come from the germline V gene. The CDR3 sequence is 16 residues long. V shed 4 bases and J 3 bases; nucleotides not matched to a gene: 7. The CDR3 region is CASSSMTSGGVYEQYF. DNA of the CDR3: TGTGCCAGCAGCTCGATGACTAGCGGGGGTGTCTACGAGCAGTACTTC.

In nucleotides, the CDR3 is TGTGCCAGCAGCTTATTTCCCGGAGGGGCTAATCAGCCCCAGCATTTT. This gives the protein CASSLFPGGANQPQHF. The chain joins TRBV7-9 to TRBJ1-5; possibly TRBD1 for D (5 bases). CDR1 and CDR2 from the germline V gene are SEHNR and FQNEAQ (reference sequence). The V end was cut by 2 bases, the J end by 4 bases, with 15 bases between. The length of the CDR3 is 16 residues.

The rearrangement joins TRBV27 to TRBJ1-5; no reliable D call. Germline CDR1 reads MNHEY; CDR2 reads SMNVEV (reference sequence). This CDR3 spans 14 amino acids. V lost 1 base and J 1 base, leaving 5 bases between the germline ends. CDR3 in amino acids: CASSLLSSNQPQHF. The CDR3, as DNA: TGTGCCAGCAGTTTATTGTCGAGCAATCAGCCCCAGCATTTT.